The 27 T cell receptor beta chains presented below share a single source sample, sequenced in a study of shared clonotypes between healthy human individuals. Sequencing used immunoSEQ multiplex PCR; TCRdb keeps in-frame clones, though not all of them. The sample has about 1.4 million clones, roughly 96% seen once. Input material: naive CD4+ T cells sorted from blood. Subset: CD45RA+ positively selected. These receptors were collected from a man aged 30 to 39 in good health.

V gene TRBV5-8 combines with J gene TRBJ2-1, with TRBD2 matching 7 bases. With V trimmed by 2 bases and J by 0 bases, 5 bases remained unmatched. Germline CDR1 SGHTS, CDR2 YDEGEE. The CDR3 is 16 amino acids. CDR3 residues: CASSFGREPSYNEQFF. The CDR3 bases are TGTGCCAGCAGCTTTGGGAGGGAACCCTCCTACAATGAGCAGTTCTTC.

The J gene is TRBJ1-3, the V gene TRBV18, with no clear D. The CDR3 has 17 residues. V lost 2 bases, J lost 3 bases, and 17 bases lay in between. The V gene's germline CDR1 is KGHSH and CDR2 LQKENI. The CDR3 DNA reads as TGTGCCAGCTCACCAGATAGCAGGAGCCCTGTTGGAAACACCATATATTTT. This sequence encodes CASSPDSRSPVGNTIYF.

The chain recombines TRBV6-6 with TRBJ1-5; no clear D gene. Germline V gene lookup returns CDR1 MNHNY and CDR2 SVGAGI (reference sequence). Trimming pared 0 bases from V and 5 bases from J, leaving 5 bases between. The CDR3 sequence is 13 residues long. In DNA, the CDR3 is TGTGCCAGCAGTTACTCGGGAGATCAGCCCCAGCATTTT. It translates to CASSYSGDQPQHF.

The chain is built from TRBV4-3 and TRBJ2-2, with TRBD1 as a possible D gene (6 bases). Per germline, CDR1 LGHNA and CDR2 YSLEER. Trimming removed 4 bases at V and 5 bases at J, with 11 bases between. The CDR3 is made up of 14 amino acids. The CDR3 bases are TGCGCCAGCAGCCCACGGACAGCTACCGGGGAGCTGTTTTTT. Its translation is CASSPRTATGELFF.

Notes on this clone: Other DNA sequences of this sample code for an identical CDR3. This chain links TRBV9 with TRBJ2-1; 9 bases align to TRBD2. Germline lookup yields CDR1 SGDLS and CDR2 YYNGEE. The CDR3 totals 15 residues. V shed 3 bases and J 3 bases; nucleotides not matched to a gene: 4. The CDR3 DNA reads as TGTGCCAGCAGCGCGGGCGGGAGGGGCTACAATGAGCAGTTCTTC. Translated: CASSAGGRGYNEQFF.

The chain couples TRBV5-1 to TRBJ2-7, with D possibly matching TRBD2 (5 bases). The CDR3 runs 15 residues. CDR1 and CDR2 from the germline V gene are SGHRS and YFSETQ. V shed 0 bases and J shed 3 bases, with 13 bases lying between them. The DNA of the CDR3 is TGCGCCAGCAGCTTGGTCGGGTCAGGAGGCTACGAGCAGTACTTC. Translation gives CASSLVGSGGYEQYF.

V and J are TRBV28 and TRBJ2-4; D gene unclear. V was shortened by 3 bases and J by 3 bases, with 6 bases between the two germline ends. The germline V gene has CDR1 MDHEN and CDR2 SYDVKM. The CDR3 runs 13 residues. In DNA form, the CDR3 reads TGTGCCAGCAGTTTTAGCTACAAAAACATTCAGTACTTC. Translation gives CASSFSYKNIQYF.

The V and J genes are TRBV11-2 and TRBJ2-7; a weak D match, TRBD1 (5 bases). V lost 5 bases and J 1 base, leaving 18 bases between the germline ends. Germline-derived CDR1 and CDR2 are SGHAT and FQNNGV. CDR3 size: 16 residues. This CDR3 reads CASSATMDIASYEQYF. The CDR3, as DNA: TGTGCCAGCAGCGCTACCATGGACATCGCATCCTACGAGCAGTACTTC.

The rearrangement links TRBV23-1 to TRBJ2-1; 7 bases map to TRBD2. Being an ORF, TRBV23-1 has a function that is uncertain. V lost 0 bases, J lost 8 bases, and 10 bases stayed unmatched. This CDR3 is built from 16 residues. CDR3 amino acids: CASSQSEGGDSDEQFF. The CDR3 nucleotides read TGCGCCAGCAGTCAATCGGAGGGAGGGGATTCCGATGAGCAGTTCTTC.

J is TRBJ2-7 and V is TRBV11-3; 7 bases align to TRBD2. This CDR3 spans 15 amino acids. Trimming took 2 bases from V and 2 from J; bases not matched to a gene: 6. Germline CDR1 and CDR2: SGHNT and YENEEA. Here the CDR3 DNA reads TGTGCCAGCAGCTTATCGGGAGGAGGCGCCTACGAGCAGTACTTC. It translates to CASSLSGGGAYEQYF.

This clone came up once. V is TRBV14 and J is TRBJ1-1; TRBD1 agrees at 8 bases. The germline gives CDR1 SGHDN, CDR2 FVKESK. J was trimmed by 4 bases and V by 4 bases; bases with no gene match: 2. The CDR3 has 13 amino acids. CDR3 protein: CASSPTGGTEAFF. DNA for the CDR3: TGTGCCAGCAGCCCTACAGGGGGCACTGAAGCTTTCTTT. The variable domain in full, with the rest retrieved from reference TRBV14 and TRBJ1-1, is EAGVTQFPSHSVIEKGQTVTLRCDPISGHDNLYWYRRVMGKEIKFLLHFVKESKQDESGMPNNRFLAERTGGTYSTLKVQPAELEDSGVYFCASSPTGGTEAFFGQGTRLTVV.

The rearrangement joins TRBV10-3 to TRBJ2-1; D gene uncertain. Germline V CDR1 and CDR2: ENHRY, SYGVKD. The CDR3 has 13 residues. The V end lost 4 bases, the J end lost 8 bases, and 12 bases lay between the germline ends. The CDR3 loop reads CAISAQFEDEQFF. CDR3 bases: TGTGCCATCAGTGCCCAGTTTGAGGATGAGCAGTTCTTC.

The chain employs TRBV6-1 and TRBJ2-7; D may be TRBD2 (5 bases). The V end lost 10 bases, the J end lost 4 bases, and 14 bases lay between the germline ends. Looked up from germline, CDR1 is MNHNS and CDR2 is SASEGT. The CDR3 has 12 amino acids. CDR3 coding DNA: TGTGCCACCGCCGTTACGGGGTACGAGCAGTACTTC. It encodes CATAVTGYEQYF.

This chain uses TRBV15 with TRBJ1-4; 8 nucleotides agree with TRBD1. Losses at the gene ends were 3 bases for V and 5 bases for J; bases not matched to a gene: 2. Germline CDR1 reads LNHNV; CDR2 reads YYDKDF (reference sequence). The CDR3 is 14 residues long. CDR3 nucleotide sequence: TGTGCCACCAGCAGGGACAGGGTGAATGAAAAACTGTTTTTT. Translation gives CATSRDRVNEKLFF.

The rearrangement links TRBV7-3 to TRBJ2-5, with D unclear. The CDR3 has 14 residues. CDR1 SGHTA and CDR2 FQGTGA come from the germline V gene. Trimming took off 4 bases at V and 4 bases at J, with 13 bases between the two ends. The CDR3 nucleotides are TGTGCCAGCAGCTCCCCCCGTACCCCAGAGACCCAGTACTTC. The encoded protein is CASSSPRTPETQYF.

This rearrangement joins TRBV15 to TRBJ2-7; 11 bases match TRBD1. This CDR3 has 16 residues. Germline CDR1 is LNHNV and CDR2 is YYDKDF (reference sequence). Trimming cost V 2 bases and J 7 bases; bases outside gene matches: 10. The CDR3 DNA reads TGTGCCACCAGCAGACTCGGACAGGGGGCGCGCTTAGAGCAGTACTTC. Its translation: CATSRLGQGARLEQYF.

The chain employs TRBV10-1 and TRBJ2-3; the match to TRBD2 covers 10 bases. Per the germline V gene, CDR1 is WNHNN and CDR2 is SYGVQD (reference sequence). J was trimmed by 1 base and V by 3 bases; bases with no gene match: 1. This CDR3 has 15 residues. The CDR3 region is CASSEGTSGTDTQYF. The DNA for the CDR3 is TGCGCCAGCAGTGAAGGGACTAGCGGCACAGATACGCAGTATTTT.

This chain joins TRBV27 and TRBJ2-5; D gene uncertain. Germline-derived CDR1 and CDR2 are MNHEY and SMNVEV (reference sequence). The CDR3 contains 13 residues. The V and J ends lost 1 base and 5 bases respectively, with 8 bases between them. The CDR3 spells CASSLLADETQYF. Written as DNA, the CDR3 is TGTGCCAGCAGTTTATTGGCGGACGAGACCCAGTACTTC.

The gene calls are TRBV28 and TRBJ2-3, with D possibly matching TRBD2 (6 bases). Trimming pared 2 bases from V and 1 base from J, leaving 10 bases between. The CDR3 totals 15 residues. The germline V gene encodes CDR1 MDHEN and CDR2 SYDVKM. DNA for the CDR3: TGTGCCAGCAGTTTACCCGGAGGGGGCACAGATACGCAGTATTTT. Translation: CASSLPGGGTDTQYF.

The CDR3 coding sequence is TGCGCCAGCAGCCAAGATCCGACAGGGACGGCCGTTAACTATGGCTACACCTTC. Amino acid sequence: CASSQDPTGTAVNYGYTF. The genes are TRBV4-3 and TRBJ1-2, with 7 bases aligning to TRBD1. The germline V gene has CDR1 LGHNA and CDR2 YSLEER. V dropped 0 bases and J dropped 1; count of bases not matched to a gene: 11. This CDR3 contains 18 residues.

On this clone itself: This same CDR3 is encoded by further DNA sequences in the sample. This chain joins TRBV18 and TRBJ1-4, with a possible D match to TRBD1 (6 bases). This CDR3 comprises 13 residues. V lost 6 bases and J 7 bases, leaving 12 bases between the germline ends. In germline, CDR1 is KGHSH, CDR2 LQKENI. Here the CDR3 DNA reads TGTGCCAGCTCGCGGGGGGCCGGTGAAAAACTGTTTTTT. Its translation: CASSRGAGEKLFF.

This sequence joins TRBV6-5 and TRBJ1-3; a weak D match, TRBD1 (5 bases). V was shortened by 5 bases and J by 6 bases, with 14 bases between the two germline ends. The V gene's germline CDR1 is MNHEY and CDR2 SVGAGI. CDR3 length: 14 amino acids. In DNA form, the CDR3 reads TGTGCCAGCAGTCACCGGGACGGTAAAAACACCATATATTTT. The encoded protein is CASSHRDGKNTIYF.

The CDR3 nucleotides read TGTGCCAGCAGTTACTCTTTTCAGCGGCCGACCCAGTACTTC. Protein sequence: CASSYSFQRPTQYF. This sequence joins TRBV6-5 and TRBJ2-5, with D perhaps matching TRBD2 (5 bases). Per the germline V gene, CDR1 is MNHEY and CDR2 is SVGAGI. CDR3 size: 14 residues. Trimming took off 0 bases at V and 7 bases at J, with 12 bases between the two ends.

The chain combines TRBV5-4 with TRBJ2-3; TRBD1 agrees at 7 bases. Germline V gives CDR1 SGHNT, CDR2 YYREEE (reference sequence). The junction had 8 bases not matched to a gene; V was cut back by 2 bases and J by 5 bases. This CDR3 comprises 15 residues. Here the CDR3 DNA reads TGTGCCAGCAGCTTAGACAGGGCCGGACAAGATACGCAGTATTTT. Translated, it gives CASSLDRAGQDTQYF.

The CDR3 is CASSEAVTGDDTQYF. The CDR3 DNA is TGTGCCAGCAGTGAAGCGGTGACAGGGGACGATACGCAGTATTTT. V gene TRBV2 combines with J gene TRBJ2-3; 8 bases fit TRBD1. J lost 6 bases, V lost 0 bases, and 5 bases had no gene match. Germline loops: CDR1 SNHLY, CDR2 FYNNEI. The CDR3 contains 15 residues.

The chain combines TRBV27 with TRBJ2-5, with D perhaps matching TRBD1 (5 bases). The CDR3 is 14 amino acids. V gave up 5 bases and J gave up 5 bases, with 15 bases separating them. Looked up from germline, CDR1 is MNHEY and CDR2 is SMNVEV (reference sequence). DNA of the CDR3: TGTGCCAGCAGTCTGCGAGGCAGGGCTGAGACCCAGTACTTC. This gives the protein CASSLRGRAETQYF.

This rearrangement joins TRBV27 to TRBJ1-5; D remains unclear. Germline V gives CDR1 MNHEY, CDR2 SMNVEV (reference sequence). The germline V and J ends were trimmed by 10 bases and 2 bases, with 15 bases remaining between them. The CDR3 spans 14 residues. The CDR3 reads CATAVRAGNQPQHF. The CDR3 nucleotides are TGTGCCACCGCAGTGAGGGCCGGCAATCAGCCCCAGCATTTT.